Listed here is a single T cell receptor beta chain. The antigen remains unidentified. This sample is drawn from a study of tumor-infiltrating lymphocytes in primary liver carcinoma. General study findings and limits: Tumor-blood pairs (like tumor-adjacent pairs) overlapped less than tumor region pairs did. The difference in top-250-clone fraction between tumors and blood was significant, favoring tumors (p = 0.039).

Co-extraction yielded RNA and DNA from around 20-30 mg of unsorted bulk tissue. At sampling, these chronic HBV carriers had received no treatment. There are 15 residues in the CDR3. From germline, CDR1 is LGHNA and CDR2 YSLEER. Trimming removed 0 bases at V and 5 bases at J, with 12 bases between. TCR beta cDNA was reverse-transcribed from about 500 ng of total RNA. The reaction used a constant-region primer and ProtoScript II reverse transcriptase. What produced the TCR beta libraries was three nested multiplex PCR rounds using slightly modified ARM-PCR. Running roughly 10 cycles apiece, the first two PCR rounds relied on TRBV1-TRBV30 forward primers together with a C-beta reverse primer. TCRdb re-called the multiplex PCR reads with MiXCR, one entry per CDR3 protein. The sample lists about 37,000 distinct CDR3 sequences, roughly 73% occurring once.

The sequence derives from a man aged 35-49 years with primary liver carcinoma and hepatitis B virus infection. This rearrangement joins TRBV4-3 to TRBJ2-3; no firm D call. Material: tumor-adjacent normal liver tissue. CDR3 sequence reads: CASSQDAPAVDTQYF. For the CDR3, the DNA is TGCGCCAGCAGCCAAGATGCCCCAGCAGTAGATACGCAGTATTTT.